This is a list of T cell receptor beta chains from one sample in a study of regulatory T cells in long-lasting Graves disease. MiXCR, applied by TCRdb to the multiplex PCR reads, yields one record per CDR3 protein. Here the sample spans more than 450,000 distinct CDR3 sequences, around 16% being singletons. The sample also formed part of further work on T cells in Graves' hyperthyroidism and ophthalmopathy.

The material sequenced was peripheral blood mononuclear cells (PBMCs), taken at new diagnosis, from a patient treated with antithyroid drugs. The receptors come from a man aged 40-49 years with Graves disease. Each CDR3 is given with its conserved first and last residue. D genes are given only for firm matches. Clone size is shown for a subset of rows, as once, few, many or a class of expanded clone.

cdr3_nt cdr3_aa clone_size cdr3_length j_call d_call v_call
TGTGCCAGCAGTCCGAAACGGGGCACCATATATTTT CASSPKRGTIYF NA 12 TRBJ1-3 NA TRBV27
TGTGCCAGCAGTTACGGACGTCTGGAGACCCAGTACTTC CASSYGRLETQYF few 13 TRBJ2-5 NA TRBV28
TGTGCCAGTAGTATACTAGCGGGAGGTTATTATCCAGATACGCAGTATTTT CASSILAGGYYPDTQYF few 17 TRBJ2-3 TRBD2 TRBV19
TGCAGCGTCGCAGGGGGTCCGAACACCGGGGAGCTGTTTTTT CSVAGGPNTGELFF few 14 TRBJ2-2 TRBD1 TRBV29-1
TGTGCCAGCAGTTTATCCCAGGTCACCTATGGCTACACCTTC CASSLSQVTYGYTF few 14 TRBJ1-2 NA TRBV28
TGCAGTGCTAGAGAGAATAGGGTCGGAGAGACCCAGTACTTC CSARENRVGETQYF many 14 TRBJ2-5 NA TRBV20-1
TGTGCCAGCAGAGGAGGGGGAGCCGGCAATGAGCAGTTCTTC CASRGGGAGNEQFF many 14 TRBJ2-1 NA TRBV2
TGTGCCAGCATTTACCAAACGGGACCGTTGTCTGGAAACACCATATATTTT CASIYQTGPLSGNTIYF many 17 TRBJ1-3 NA TRBV12-3/TRBV12-4
TGTGCCTGGAGTGTCCCCATCTCGACAGGGGGCACTGAAGCTTTCTTT CAWSVPISTGGTEAFF many 16 TRBJ1-1 TRBD1 TRBV30
TGTGCCAGCAGCCCCGGGACAGCGAGCGGAGATACGCAGTATTTT CASSPGTASGDTQYF NA 15 TRBJ2-3 TRBD1 TRBV11-3
TGCGCCGGGGGCGGACAGCTTAATCAGCCCCAGCATTTT CAGGGQLNQPQHF few 13 TRBJ1-5 NA TRBV10-2
TGTGCCAGCTCACCTTCACTAGGGGACATTCAGTACTTC CASSPSLGDIQYF many 13 TRBJ2-4 NA TRBV18
TGTGCCAGCAGTTACGGACTAGCGGCGAGCACAGATACGCAGTATTTT CASSYGLAASTDTQYF few 16 TRBJ2-3 TRBD2 TRBV7-9
TGTGCCAGCAGCCTAACAGGGGCGCTAGCCAAAAACATTCAGTACTTC CASSLTGALAKNIQYF NA 16 TRBJ2-4 TRBD1 TRBV28
TGTGCCATCAGTGAGGTAGCGGGAGTGTTAAACTTC CAISEVAGVLNF NA 12 TRBJ2-7 TRBD2 TRBV10-3
TGTGCCAGCAGCTTAGATGACAGGGGGTACTCCGAGCAGTACTTC CASSLDDRGYSEQYF many 15 TRBJ2-7 TRBD1 TRBV7-9
TGTGCCACCAGTGATCCTGGGGGGAACACCGGGGAGCTGTTTTTT CATSDPGGNTGELFF few 15 TRBJ2-2 NA TRBV24-1
TGTGCCAGCAGAGGACAGGGGGCCGGGGAGCAGTACTTC CASRGQGAGEQYF many 13 TRBJ2-7 TRBD1 TRBV6-2/TRBV6-3
TGTGCCAGCAGTGTGAGACAGGGAGCCACTGAAGCTTTCTTT CASSVRQGATEAFF many 14 TRBJ1-1 TRBD1 TRBV28
TGCGCCAGCAGCTCCTTACTAGCGGGAGGGGCCTACGAGCAGTACTTC CASSSLLAGGAYEQYF many 16 TRBJ2-7 TRBD2 TRBV5-1
TGCAGCGTCGGGGCCGACGGGGGATCCGAGCAGTACTTC CSVGADGGSEQYF few 13 TRBJ2-7 NA TRBV29-1
TGTGCCAGCAGTTTATTGGGGGGGAACTACGAGCAGTACTTC CASSLLGGNYEQYF many 14 TRBJ2-7 TRBD2 TRBV27
TGTGCCAGCAGTTTATTAGGCGGCTTCGGGACCCAGTACTTC CASSLLGGFGTQYF many 14 TRBJ2-5 NA TRBV28
TGTGCCATCAGCCCAGACAGGGGTACCGGGGAGCTGTTTTTT CAISPDRGTGELFF few 14 TRBJ2-2 TRBD1 TRBV10-3
TGTGCCAGCAGCTTGACTAGCGGGAGGCCCTCCGATGGGCAGTTCTTC CASSLTSGRPSDGQFF NA 16 TRBJ2-1 TRBD2 TRBV7-2
TGTGCCAGCAGTGAGTTCCATGAGCAGTTCTTC CASSEFHEQFF many 11 TRBJ2-1 NA TRBV2
TGTGCCTGGAGTCCGACACCGGGACAGGGGACCTACGAGCAGTGCTTC CAWSPTPGQGTYEQCF many 16 TRBJ2-7 TRBD1 TRBV30
TGCAGCGTTAAACCCGGAGTAGCGGGAGCCTCAGATACGCAGTATTTT CSVKPGVAGASDTQYF NA 16 TRBJ2-3 TRBD2 TRBV29-1
TGTGCCAGCAGTTTATCGGTCTTCACAGATACGCAGTATTTT CASSLSVFTDTQYF many 14 TRBJ2-3 NA TRBV27
TGTGCCAGCAGTGAGTTCGGCAATCAGCCCCAGCATTTT CASSEFGNQPQHF many 13 TRBJ1-5 NA TRBV12-3/TRBV12-4
TGCAGTGCTGGCGGACAGCCGCCCAACTATGGCTACACCTTC CSAGGQPPNYGYTF NA 14 TRBJ1-2 NA TRBV20-1
TGTGCCAGCAGGGTCCCCGGGACCCTGAACACCGGGGAGCTGTTTTTT CASRVPGTLNTGELFF many 16 TRBJ2-2 NA TRBV2
TGTGCCAGCAGCTCACTCAGGGGGCCACATGATGAGCAGTACTTC CASSSLRGPHDEQYF many 15 TRBJ2-7 TRBD1 TRBV7-9
TGCAGCGTGGAACTAGCGGGCGTTCGATTGGTGGAGCAGTACTTC CSVELAGVRLVEQYF few 15 TRBJ2-7 TRBD2 TRBV29-1
TGTGCCTGGAGGGGGCAGGGGGCACTCTACGAGCAGTACTTC CAWRGQGALYEQYF many 14 TRBJ2-7 TRBD1 TRBV30
TGTGCCAGTAGTTACCTAGCGGGAGTGAGCTACAATGAGCAGTTCTTC CASSYLAGVSYNEQFF few 16 TRBJ2-1 TRBD2 TRBV6-9
TGTGCCAGCAGCCAGAGGGAATCGGACCCCCTCCACTTT CASSQRESDPLHF many 13 TRBJ1-6 NA TRBV11-2
TGTGCCAGCAGTTACGCCGGGACACCCGCCTCCGGCTATGGCTACACCTTC CASSYAGTPASGYGYTF few 17 TRBJ1-2 NA TRBV6-9
TGTGCCACCAGGACTGCCCTTGATGAGCAGTTCTTC CATRTALDEQFF NA 12 TRBJ2-1 NA TRBV24-1
TGTGCCAGCGGAGGCAGGGGCCTGGCCAAAAACATTCAGTACTTC CASGGRGLAKNIQYF few 15 TRBJ2-4 NA TRBV6-1
TGTGCCAGCAGCCCTGAGGTGGACTTCACAGATACGCAGTATTTT CASSPEVDFTDTQYF few 15 TRBJ2-3 NA TRBV9
TGCAGTGCTAGAGAAGGCATCCAGGGCGGCACTGAAGCTTTCTTT CSAREGIQGGTEAFF many 15 TRBJ1-1 NA TRBV20-1
TGCAGTGCGCTGGGACTAGGTCACAATGAGCAGTTCTTC CSALGLGHNEQFF few 13 TRBJ2-1 TRBD2 TRBV20-1
TGTGCCTGGAGTTTGGGGCAGCCCTACGAGCAGTACTTC CAWSLGQPYEQYF many 13 TRBJ2-7 NA TRBV30
TGTGCCAGCAGTCCACTAATTACGCAGTATTTT CASSPLITQYF NA 11 TRBJ2-3 NA TRBV2
TGTGCCTGGAAGGTTATCGGGGAAGAGACCCAGTACTTC CAWKVIGEETQYF many 13 TRBJ2-5 NA TRBV30
TGCAGTGCTATAGGGACAGGCCAAGAGACCCAGTACTTC CSAIGTGQETQYF many 13 TRBJ2-5 TRBD1 TRBV20-1
TGTGCCAGCAGTCTGACAAGGGGGACGCGGGGCTACACCTTC CASSLTRGTRGYTF NA 14 TRBJ1-2 NA TRBV28
TGTGCCAGCAGAGTGACAGGGGGCGGCAATCAGCCCCAGCATTTT CASRVTGGGNQPQHF NA 15 TRBJ1-5 TRBD1 TRBV2